The clone carrying this T cell receptor (beta chain) was found many times. What it binds is unknown. Time point noted: newly diagnosed GD, antithyroid drugs for less than 3 months. From PBMCs, RNA was extracted and then used to make the TCR library. Through Arm-PCR of CDR3 regions and iRepertoire HTBI primers, TCR beta libraries were built. One entry per CDR3 protein results from TCRdb running MiXCR on the multiplex PCR reads. The sample includes roughly 510,000 distinct CDR3 sequences, roughly 16% seen only once; the top ten take approximately 12%. The data stem from a study of regulatory T cells in long-lasting Graves disease. Notes on the study in general: Persistent disease favored TRBV28, TRBJ1-2 and TRBJ2-5.

Trimming took off 4 bases at V and 7 bases at J, with 14 bases between the two ends. CDR3 length: 13 residues. The data were also submitted as part of a second study, on T cells in Graves' hyperthyroidism and ophthalmopathy. According to that study: The TCR CDR3 was amplified in a first-round RT-PCR using the HTBI primer set.

The source of this sequence is a young man with Graves disease. The specimen comprised peripheral blood mononuclear cells (PBMCs), sampled at new diagnosis, from a patient treated with antithyroid drugs. V is TRBV12-3 or TRBV12-4 and J is TRBJ2-7; D may be TRBD1 (6 bases). The CDR3 sequence is CASSSNRAPEQYF. In nucleotides, the CDR3 is TGTGCCAGCAGTTCTAACAGGGCTCCGGAGCAGTACTTC.